This TCR beta chain was sequenced in a study of molecular identifiers for immune sequencing clone quantification. MiXCR was run by TCRdb on the PCR reads, yielding one entry per CDR3 protein. This sample has more than 450,000 distinct CDR3 sequences, with about 21% found just once. Sorting selected naive CD8 T cells with a CD8+CD4-CCR7+CD45RA+ phenotype. In regard to this clonotype: Its cognate antigen is unknown.

Trimming removed 0 bases from V and 3 bases from J; junction bases left unmatched: 10. CDR1 and CDR2 from the germline V gene are LGHNA and YSLEER. There are 19 residues in the CDR3. Study conclusions and caveats: Clones carrying above 20 RNA copies accounted for over 98% of effector molecules, under 1% in naive cells.

The sequenced material came from naive CD8+ T cells from blood, with Jurkat cell RNA spiked in. Specified subset: FACS-sorted CD8+CD4-CCR7+CD45RA+ naive T cells. The chain couples TRBV4-3 to TRBJ2-3; TRBD2 agrees at 12 bases. This TCR was recovered from a human donor in good health. Some libraries in this study had Jurkat cell RNA spiked in. CDR3 coding DNA: TGCGCCAGCAGCCAAGATAGAACTAGCGGGAGGTATTTGACAGATACGCAGTATTTT. Its translation is CASSQDRTSGRYLTDTQYF.